The entry that follows covers one TCR beta chain sequence. This sample was included in a study of T cells expressing NK-cell markers. Reanalyzing the 5' RACE reads, TCRdb keeps one entry per CDR3 protein, without DNA. The sample has about 460,000 distinct CDR3 sequences. Per the germline V gene, CDR1 is MDHEN and CDR2 is SYDVKM. The CDR3 runs to 16 residues. Sequencing was done on a sample of blood T cells: a sorted CD56 or NKG2C T cell subset, CD4+ or CD8+ T cells, or bulk PBMC T cells (not recorded which). The chain joins TRBV28 to TRBJ2-3; TCRdb picks TRBD2, but there is no DNA to check that call. This receptor was taken from a woman aged 45-65 years in good health. CDR3 protein: CASSYGAGGTTDTQYF.